Included here is one TCR beta chain sequence, with context. Its antigen is not known. In the PCR, 60 Vbeta and 13 Jbeta primers were used. Under the authors' procedure: There were 80 million or so unique TCR beta chains by a later count, and 10 million to 12 million of them were shared. Sequencing used immunoSEQ multiplex PCR; TCRdb keeps in-frame clones, though not all of them. V and J calls and clone size are as listed in that table; D and trimming were resolved from the DNA. The table shows approximately 170,000 clones, with approximately 80% occurring only once. From germline, CDR1 is SGHRS and CDR2 YFSETQ. Unmatched junction bases numbered 4, after V lost 4 bases and J lost 6 bases. This CDR3 contains 14 residues. The data derive from a study of cytomegalovirus exposure and HLA in healthy donors. Study observations and caveats: Per a prior analysis, the majority of TCR beta V segments were productive roughly 87% or roughly 30% of the time. Analyzed later, most CMV-associated TCR beta chains appeared HLA-restricted.

This clonotype originated in a woman in her forties or fifties in good health and CMV-seronegative. V usage is TRBV5-1 and J usage is TRBJ2-3; 11 nucleotides line up with TRBD1. The sample was PBMCs. This chain's CDR3 is CASSPGQGADTQYF. The DNA for the CDR3 is TGCGCCAGCAGCCCCGGACAGGGGGCGGATACGCAGTATTTT.